Included here is one TCR beta chain sequence, with context. These data belong to a study of long-term antiretroviral therapy in people with HIV. V was clipped by 2 bases and J by 1 base, with 2 bases between them. The CDR3 loop spans 12 amino acids. Per germline, CDR1 KGHSH and CDR2 LQKENI. The assay, immunoSEQ v3.0, was run at survey level. Repertoires were generated with immunoSEQ multiplex PCR, while TCRdb's copy carries only in-frame clones and drops some. The table records roughly 23,000 clones, over 65% of them present only once. The sample in question was unsorted PBMCs, obtained roughly 5.9 years after starting antiretroviral therapy. The receptor's source is a man aged 25 to 40 with HIV. V is TRBV18 and J is TRBJ1-1; D gene unclear. The CDR3 protein is CASSPRNTEAFF. The CDR3 bases are TGTGCCAGCTCACCAAGGAACACTGAAGCTTTCTTT.